This TCR beta chain derives from a study of blood T cell repertoires in COVID-19. The wider study: COVID-19 samples from acute and convalescent phases originated in the United States, Italy and Spain.

A word on this clone: Other DNA variants within this sample encode the same CDR3.

Study processing details: Nucleated cell number was recorded as an estimate derived from reference gene primer amplification. Generated by immunoSEQ multiplex PCR, the TCRdb table keeps only in-frame clones and is missing some. The V and J calls and clone size are taken from that table; D and trimming were inferred from the DNA. The sample holds 250,000 or so clones; around 85% are singletons and the top ten take about 1.9%. Cohorts were assigned according to the clinical history that participants reported. Two negative PCRs, clearance, or symptom resolution were required of recovered Cohort 3 donors. The CDR3 extends over 13 amino acids. Per the germline V gene, CDR1 is MNHEY and CDR2 is SMNVEV (reference sequence). V was pared by 6 bases and J by 5 bases, with 6 bases of the junction left unmatched.

Sequenced: PBMCs or T cells enriched from blood (not recorded which). This TCR derives from a woman aged 50 to 60 who had recovered from COVID-19. The chain employs TRBV27 and TRBJ1-1; 7 nucleotides align to TRBD1. CDR3 loop: CASRRQGGTEAFF. For the CDR3, the DNA is TGTGCCAGCAGACGCCAGGGGGGTACTGAAGCTTTCTTT.